The source of this T cell receptor beta chain is a study of cytomegalovirus exposure and HLA in healthy donors. Whole-study context: A preliminary data release comprised around 85 million unique TCRs obtained from HLA-typed donors.

This CDR3 is built from 14 residues. Germline V CDR1 and CDR2: GTSNPN, SVGIG (reference sequence). V shed 0 bases and J shed 1 base, with 8 bases lying between them. Study-level results: The listing of some 170 TCR beta chains classed them as cytomegalovirus-associated.

As regards this clone: Its cognate antigen is unknown.

PCR was performed using 60 Vbeta and 13 Jbeta primers. Profiled with immunoSEQ multiplex PCR; TCRdb holds only in-frame clones, not every one. The data hold 110,000 to 150,000 clones, with roughly 70% observed a single time. Sequencing was performed on PBMCs. The chain links TRBV30 to TRBJ2-3; maybe TRBD2 (5 bases). This clonotype was sampled from a man aged 25-45 years in good health and CMV-seronegative. The CDR3 loop is CAWSVSAGTDTQYF. CDR3 coding DNA: TGTGCCTGGAGTGTCTCAGCGGGCACAGATACGCAGTATTTT. The full variable domain, rest sourced from reference TRBV30 and TRBJ2-3, is SQTIHQWPATLVQPVGSPLSLECTVEGTSNPNLYWYRQAAGRGLQLLFYSVGIGQISSEVPQNLSASRPQDRQFILSSKKLLLSDSGFYLCAWSVSAGTDTQYFGPGTRLTVL.